The entry that follows covers one T cell receptor (beta chain) sequence. Antigen: not known. These data are taken from a study of T cell repertoires in cytomegalovirus infection. Study-wide background: CMV epitopes in the study were HLA-C-restricted (recently identified) and HLA-B-restricted (well studied). Matching HLA type and CMV infection were both indicated by public TCR beta signatures.

TCRdb called the reads again in MiXCR, with one record for every CDR3 protein. The sample includes fewer than 850,000 distinct CDR3 sequences, 29% seen only once; the top ten take 10% to 15%. From germline, CDR1 is MDHEN and CDR2 SYDVKM. This CDR3 spans 13 amino acids. The V and J ends lost 6 bases and 7 bases respectively, with 15 bases between them. The study's findings and limits: The ex vivo response was dominated by HLA-C-restricted CMV-specific TCR beta clonotypes. Cumulative frequency of public TCR beta families picked out carriers of CMV plus the relevant HLA.

This receptor was identified in a human donor in good health (CMV status not recorded). Some clones in this sample may be carry-over from other donors' samples. The sequencing here drew on cultured CD8+ T cells from PBMCs, taken from culture after CMV antigen stimulation. V is TRBV28 and J is TRBJ1-2; D not resolved. CDR3 sequence: CASSHPSLFGYTF. CDR3 bases: TGTGCCAGCAGCCATCCTAGTTTGTTTGGCTACACCTTC.